One sample yielded the 22 T cell receptor beta chains listed below, sequenced in a study of chemoradiotherapy in HPV16-positive cancers (dated by TCRdb to 2021 to 2024). Library method: the immunoSEQ multiplex PCR assay. Not all clones reach the TCRdb copy of this immuneACCESS table, which keeps in-frame sequences only. Checked studies attribute under half of the gap to unresolved V genes and leave the rest unexplained. This sample has about 68,000 clones in its table, and 88% of those were observed once. The ten largest clones capture 4% to 5% of the sample. Sequences were derived from blood, sampled from a patient who underwent chemoradiotherapy. Receptors were obtained from a human donor with HPV-associated anogenital cancer.

The rearrangement uses TRBV5-6 and TRBJ2-1; no firm D call. This CDR3 has 11 residues. With 1 base removed from V and 5 bases from J, the gap between germline ends came to 1 base. The germline V gene has CDR1 SGHDT and CDR2 YYEEEE. The CDR3 protein is CASSLNNEQFF. In DNA, the CDR3 is TGTGCCAGCAGCTTGAACAATGAGCAGTTCTTC.

In DNA form, the CDR3 reads TGTGCCAGCAGCTCCACCGGGGAGCTGTTTTTT. Translating gives CASSSTGELFF. The chain recombines TRBV11-3 with TRBJ2-2; no definite D call. This CDR3 has 11 residues. Trimming stripped 4 bases from V and 4 bases from J, with 1 base between. Germline loops: CDR1 SGHNT, CDR2 YENEEA.

The CDR3 sequence is CASRLAVNTGELFF. The CDR3 nucleotides read TGTGCCAGCAGACTAGCGGTGAACACCGGGGAGCTGTTTTTT. The chain has TRBV14 and TRBJ2-2, with TRBD2 identical over 8 bases. This CDR3 is 14 amino acids long. Germline assignment: CDR1 SGHDN and CDR2 FVKESK. With 6 bases clipped from V and 1 base from J, the junction kept 1 base outside the gene matches.

This clone was picked up a small number of times. This CDR3 reads CASSLTGLAAYF. As DNA, the CDR3 is TGTGCCAGCAGCTTAACGGGACTAGCAGCGTACTTC. The chain couples TRBV11-2 to TRBJ2-7; 9 bases are shared with TRBD2. J lost 12 bases, V lost 2 bases, and 5 bases had no gene match. CDR3 size: 12 residues. Per germline, CDR1 SGHAT and CDR2 FQNNGV.

The chain uses TRBV5-1 and TRBJ1-3; D not certain. The CDR3 loop spans 15 amino acids. The germline V gene encodes CDR1 SGHRS and CDR2 YFSETQ. V shed 0 bases and J shed 6 bases, with 13 bases lying between them. CDR3 region: CASSLVGPEQNTIYF. The CDR3 nucleotides are TGCGCCAGCAGCTTGGTTGGACCCGAGCAAAACACCATATATTTT.

V and J are TRBV28 and TRBJ2-1; D might be TRBD2 (6 bases). The V and J ends lost 6 bases and 8 bases respectively, with 23 bases between them. The CDR3 runs to 16 residues. Germline CDR1 and CDR2: MDHEN and SYDVKM. CDR3 loop: CASSPFLGGGRDEQFF. Written as DNA, the CDR3 is TGTGCCAGCAGCCCTTTTTTGGGAGGAGGGCGTGATGAGCAGTTCTTC.

The chain combines TRBV27 with TRBJ2-3; D may be TRBD1 or TRBD2 (5 bases each). Trimming shortened V by 5 bases and J by 4 bases, and 19 bases separated the two germline ends. CDR3 length: 16 residues. Germline lookup yields CDR1 MNHEY and CDR2 SMNVEV (reference sequence). The CDR3 region has the DNA TGTGCCAGCAGTAGAGGGACGGGATGGAGCGCAGATACGCAGTATTTT. It codes for CASSRGTGWSADTQYF.

This chain joins TRBV21-1 and TRBJ2-5; TRBD2, the D gene given by the table, was not confirmed from the DNA. The J call may be faulty, since TRBJ2-7 better matches the DNA end. TRBV21-1 is an annotated pseudogene. The CDR3 is 18 amino acids. CDR3 nucleotides: TGTGCCAGCAGCAATTCCGGGACTAGCGGGAGGGCGGAGGACGAGCAGTACTTC. Its translation is CASSNSGTSGRAEDEQYF.

The rearrangement joins TRBV6-1 to TRBJ1-5; the D gene is possibly TRBD1 (6 bases). The germline CDR1 and CDR2 sequences are MNHNS and SASEGT. CDR3 length: 14 amino acids. V shed 4 bases and J shed 7 bases, with 14 bases lying between them. The CDR3 DNA reads as TGTGCCAGCAGTGTATGGGGGGCAGGACAGCCCCAGCATTTT. This sequence encodes CASSVWGAGQPQHF.

The rearrangement joins TRBV2 to TRBJ2-7; 7 bases are shared with TRBD2. The length of the CDR3 is 14 residues. The germline gives CDR1 SNHLY, CDR2 FYNNEI. The junction had 9 bases not matched to a gene; V was cut back by 7 bases and J by 3 bases. This CDR3 is CASKDEGGSYEQYF. Here the CDR3 DNA reads TGTGCCAGCAAAGACGAGGGAGGGAGCTACGAGCAGTACTTC. Combining the CDR3 with reference TRBV2 and TRBJ2-7 gives the whole variable domain EPEVTQTPSHQVTQMGQEVILRCVPISNHLYFYWYRQILGQKVEFLVSFYNNEISEKSEIFDDQFSVERPDGSNFTLKIRSTKLEDSAMYFCASKDEGGSYEQYFGPGTRLTVT.

The V and J genes are TRBV19 and TRBJ2-3, with D possibly TRBD1 on 5 matching bases. Trimming removed 7 bases at V and 5 bases at J, with 16 bases between. The CDR3 runs 14 residues. Germline loops: CDR1 LNHDA, CDR2 SQIVND (reference sequence). In DNA, the CDR3 is TGTGCCAGTATGGTCGGCAGGGCTGGAGATACGCAGTATTTT. Its protein is CASMVGRAGDTQYF.

This chain connects TRBV18 to TRBJ2-7; D possibly uses TRBD1 or TRBD2 (5 bases each). V was pared by 4 bases and J by 5 bases, with 18 bases between. The CDR3 has 15 amino acids. Germline CDR1 is KGHSH and CDR2 is LQKENI. CDR3 sequence: CASSLNALGTDEQYF. The CDR3 coding sequence is TGTGCCAGCTCACTGAACGCCCTAGGGACGGACGAGCAGTACTTC. The full variable domain, with the rest looked up from reference TRBV18 and TRBJ2-7, is NAGVMQNPRHLVRRRGQEARLRCSPMKGHSHVYWYRQLPEEGLKFMVYLQKENIIDESGMPKERFSAEFPKEGPSILRIQQVVRGDSAAYFCASSLNALGTDEQYFGPGTRLTVT.

This sequence joins TRBV2 and TRBJ1-4; 10 bases are shared with TRBD1. The CDR3 contains 15 residues. The trim removed 4 bases at V and 7 bases at J, leaving 6 bases unmatched. The germline CDR1 and CDR2 sequences are SNHLY and FYNNEI. CDR3 DNA: TGTGCCAGCAGTGGACAGGGGGCGGTCGGTGAAAAACTGTTTTTT. Translating gives CASSGQGAVGEKLFF. Variable domain in full (rest from reference TRBV2 and TRBJ1-4): EPEVTQTPSHQVTQMGQEVILRCVPISNHLYFYWYRQILGQKVEFLVSFYNNEISEKSEIFDDQFSVERPDGSNFTLKIRSTKLEDSAMYFCASSGQGAVGEKLFFGSGTQLSVL.

This clone was seen once. The V call is TRBV30, the J call TRBJ2-4, with 8 bases that match TRBD1. V dropped 2 bases and J dropped 7; count of bases not matched to a gene: 4. CDR3 length: 13 amino acids. Germline V gene data show CDR1 as GTSNPN and CDR2 as SVGIG (reference sequence). CDR3: CAWSRTGSNIQYF. The CDR3 nucleotides are TGTGCCTGGAGTAGGACAGGGTCGAACATTCAGTACTTC.

This chain links TRBV30 with TRBJ1-2; D unclear. Germline CDR1 is GTSNPN and CDR2 is SVGIG (reference sequence). The V end lost 0 bases, the J end lost 6 bases, and 11 bases lay between the germline ends. The CDR3 contains 13 residues. The CDR3 sequence is CAWSVWREDGYTF. The CDR3 DNA reads as TGTGCCTGGAGTGTATGGCGGGAGGATGGCTACACCTTC.

CDR3: CASSLEQRVGQPQHF. Written as DNA, the CDR3 is TGCGCCAGCAGCCTTGAACAAAGGGTGGGTCAGCCCCAGCATTTT. This chain links TRBV4-1 with TRBJ1-5; D gene uncertain. The CDR3 is made up of 15 amino acids. V dropped 4 bases and J dropped 6 bases, with 16 bases sitting between them. Looked up from germline, CDR1 is MGHRA and CDR2 is YSYEKL.

V usage is TRBV30 and J usage is TRBJ2-7; D not certain. There are 11 residues in the CDR3. The germline CDR1 and CDR2 sequences are GTSNPN and SVGIG (reference sequence). The V gene lost 5 bases and the J gene lost 6 bases, with 11 bases spanning the gap. The CDR3 loop is CAWGDLSEQYF. CDR3 nucleotides: TGTGCCTGGGGGGATCTAAGCGAGCAGTACTTC.

The rearrangement uses TRBV6-6 and TRBJ1-6; 9 bases map to TRBD1. Germline lookup yields CDR1 MNHNY and CDR2 SVGAGI (reference sequence). There are 12 residues in the CDR3. V was clipped by 8 bases and J by 12 bases; unmatched bases: 5. Here the CDR3 DNA reads TGTGCCAGCCGGGACAGGGACTTACCCCTCCACTTT. Translating gives CASRDRDLPLHF.

CDR3 DNA: TGTGCCAGCAGTGAAATGACAGGACAAGGCTACACCTTC. Protein sequence: CASSEMTGQGYTF. This chain links TRBV6-1 with TRBJ1-2; possible D gene TRBD1, 6 bases. There are 13 residues in the CDR3. Germline V gene sequence: CDR1 MNHNS, CDR2 SASEGT. Trimming left V 2 bases short and J 8 bases short, with 12 bases between.

This chain joins TRBV29-1 and TRBJ2-7; D is possibly TRBD2 (6 bases). Trimming removed 4 bases from V and 0 bases from J, with 7 bases in between. The germline V gene encodes CDR1 SQVTM and CDR2 ANQGSEA. The CDR3 covers 12 residues. CDR3 nucleotides: TGCAGCGTTGGCGGGATCTCCTACGAGCAGTACTTC. Residues: CSVGGISYEQYF.

V is TRBV19 and J is TRBJ1-1; tentative D call: TRBD1 (5 bases). This CDR3 region has 12 residues. Trimming shortened V by 8 bases and J by 6 bases, and 13 bases separated the two germline ends. Germline-derived CDR1 and CDR2 are LNHDA and SQIVND (reference sequence). The CDR3 loop is CASHGGVAEAFF. The DNA of the CDR3 is TGTGCCAGTCATGGGGGGGTCGCTGAAGCTTTCTTT.

V and J are TRBV11-3 and TRBJ1-1; D may be TRBD1 (5 bases). The CDR3 contains 14 residues. The germline V and J ends were trimmed by 5 bases and 0 bases, with 10 bases remaining between them. Per germline, CDR1 SGHNT and CDR2 YENEEA. CDR3 protein: CASSPRGVNTEAFF. CDR3 nucleotides: TGTGCCAGCAGCCCAAGAGGGGTGAACACTGAAGCTTTCTTT.